This T cell receptor beta chain is from a study of blood T cell repertoires in COVID-19. The assay was immunoSEQ multiplex PCR, and TCRdb's table has in-frame clones only and misses some. The data hold some 380,000 clones, with around 90% observed a single time. The receptor comes from a man younger than 35 with active or convalescent COVID-19. The sample was peripheral blood.

The CDR3 DNA is TGTGCCAGCAGTTTAGGCGGGGGGGACTCACCCCTCCACTTT. Translation: CASSLGGGDSPLHF. This rearrangement joins TRBV6-5 to TRBJ1-6, with D perhaps matching TRBD1 (5 bases). This CDR3 is built from 14 residues. The ends were cut back, 4 bases at V and 10 bases at J, with 14 bases in the middle. Looked up from germline, CDR1 is MNHEY and CDR2 is SVGAGI.